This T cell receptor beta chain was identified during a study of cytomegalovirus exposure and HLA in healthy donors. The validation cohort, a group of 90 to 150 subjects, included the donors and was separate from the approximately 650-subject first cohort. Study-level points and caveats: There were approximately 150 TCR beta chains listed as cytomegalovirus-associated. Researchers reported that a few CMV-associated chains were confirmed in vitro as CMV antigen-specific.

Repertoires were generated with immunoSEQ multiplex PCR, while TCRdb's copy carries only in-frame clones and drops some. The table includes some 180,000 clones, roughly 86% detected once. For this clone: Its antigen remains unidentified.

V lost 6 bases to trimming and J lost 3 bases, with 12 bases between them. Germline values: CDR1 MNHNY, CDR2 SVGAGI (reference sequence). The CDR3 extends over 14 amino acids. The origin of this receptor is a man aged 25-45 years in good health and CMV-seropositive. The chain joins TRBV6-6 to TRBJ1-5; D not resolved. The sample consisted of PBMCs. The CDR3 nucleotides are TGTGCCAGCAGCTACGGGCGCAACAATCAGCCCCAGCATTTT. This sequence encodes CASSYGRNNQPQHF.